The clone carrying this T cell receptor (beta chain) was counted only a few times. V was shortened by 7 bases and J by 4 bases, with 25 bases between the two germline ends. Germline V gene data show CDR1 as DFQATT and CDR2 as SNEGSKA (reference sequence). The CDR3 runs to 16 residues. This sample is drawn from a study of blood T cells in healthy people across ages. PCR was performed a second time for 7 to 11 cycles using a sample-barcoded 5' primer and a J-beta primer mix. TCRdb ran MiXCR on the 5' RACE reads and lists one entry per CDR3 protein. Of 1.5 million to 2 million distinct CDR3 sequences listed, about 49% were seen once; the top ten hold approximately 2%.

This TCR was sampled from a woman in her forties in good health. This rearrangement joins TRBV20-1 to TRBJ1-2; D may be TRBD1 (5 bases). The sequenced sample was blood. DNA of the CDR3: TGCAGTGTTGCGCAAAGGGGAGGGTTGCTTGGCTATGGCTACACCTTC. It yields the protein CSVAQRGGLLGYGYTF.